This section outlines one TCR beta chain sequence together with its context. The germline V gene has CDR1 KGHSH and CDR2 LQKENI. V lost 0 bases to trimming and J lost 0 bases, with 11 bases between them. CDR3 length equals 16 residues. Study processing details: Using reference gene primer amplification, nucleated cell counts were estimated. Produced via immunoSEQ multiplex PCR; TCRdb's table is partial and in-frame only. Clone size and the V and J calls come from that table; the DNA yielded D and trimming. This sample has some 300,000 clones, with 90% found just once. Categorization into cohorts depended on clinical history that participants reported. The entry originates in a study of blood T cell repertoires in COVID-19. On the study more broadly: The study drew acute and convalescent COVID-19 samples from the United States, Italy and Spain.

Sequencing was carried out using PBMCs or T cells enriched from blood (not recorded which). The clonotype was recovered from a woman in her late teens or twenties with acute COVID-19. V usage is TRBV18 and J usage is TRBJ2-5; perhaps TRBD1 as D (5 bases). The CDR3 DNA is TGTGCCAGCTCACCACCAGTCAGGGTTTACCAAGAGACCCAGTACTTC. This sequence encodes CASSPPVRVYQETQYF.